A selection of T cell receptor beta chains follows, all from one sample in a study of blood T cell repertoires in COVID-19. Measured with immunoSEQ multiplex PCR; TCRdb has only the in-frame clones, and not every one. The sample holds 90,000 to 110,000 clones, 60% to 85% seen once. Material: peripheral blood. The source is a human donor in a cohort sampled during active or convalescent COVID-19. CDR3s include the opening cysteine and the closing phenylalanine or tryptophan. D genes are given only for firm matches. Only some rows state a clone size, as once, few, many or a class for expanded clones.

CDR3,DNA,size,D,J,V
CASSGTSGRVLSYNEQFF,TGTGCCAGCAGCGGTACTAGCGGGAGGGTCCTATCCTACAATGAGCAGTTCTTC,.,TRBD2,TRBJ2-1,TRBV9
CASSPATDYGYTF,TGTGCCAGCAGCCCCGCGACAGACTATGGCTACACCTTC,.,.,TRBJ1-2,TRBV9
CASSDKTSGNYEQYF,TGTGCCAGCAGTGACAAGACTAGCGGTAACTACGAGCAGTACTTC,few,TRBD2,TRBJ2-7,TRBV6-2/TRBV6-3
CASSLRGAKNIQYF,TGTGCCAGCAGCCTGCGCGGGGCCAAAAACATTCAGTACTTC,.,.,TRBJ2-4,TRBV14
CASSYPSRPSTNTGELFF,TGTGCCAGCAGCTACCCATCCAGGCCCTCCACGAACACCGGGGAGCTGTTTTTT,.,.,TRBJ2-2,TRBV11-2
CASSSRQGVIHGYTF,TGTGCCAGCAGTTCTCGACAGGGGGTAATACATGGCTACACCTTC,once,TRBD1,TRBJ1-2,TRBV27
CASSLALRQRTSDSLGYF,TGTGCCAGCAGCTTAGCACTCCGGCAGCGGACTAGCGACTCATTGGGGTACTTC,once,TRBD2,TRBJ2-7,TRBV7-8
CASSPGTGWYEQYF,TGTGCCAGCAGCCCCGGGACAGGGTGGTACGAGCAGTACTTC,.,TRBD1,TRBJ2-7,TRBV5-6
CASSFSSQNPNYEQYF,TGCGCCAGCAGCTTTTCTAGCCAGAATCCCAATTACGAGCAGTACTTC,.,.,TRBJ2-7,TRBV5-1
CASEEGQNTEAFF,TGTGCCAGCGAGGAGGGGCAAAACACTGAAGCTTTCTTT,.,.,TRBJ1-1,TRBV18
CASKATGGLDTQYF,TGTGCCAGTAAGGCGACAGGGGGCTTAGATACGCAGTATTTT,.,TRBD1,TRBJ2-3,TRBV19
CASRRGTSGSYEQYF,TGTGCCAGCAGACGCGGGACTAGCGGGAGCTACGAGCAGTACTTC,.,TRBD2,TRBJ2-7,TRBV7-2
CASSVAGGSYNEQFF,TGTGCCAGCAGCGTAGCGGGGGGCTCCTACAATGAGCAGTTCTTC,.,TRBD2,TRBJ2-1,TRBV7-2
CASSSGQGRLAGANVLTF,TGTGCCAGCAGCTCAGGACAGGGACGCTTAGCTGGGGCCAACGTCCTGACTTTC,.,TRBD1,TRBJ2-6,TRBV7-2
CASSVVGTEQFF,TGTGCCAGCAGCGTAGTGGGCACTGAGCAGTTCTTC,once,.,TRBJ2-1,TRBV9
CASSEAPGFRGGNSPLHF,TGTGCCAGCAGTGAAGCGCCAGGGTTTAGAGGGGGTAATTCACCCCTCCACTTT,.,.,TRBJ1-6,TRBV6-1
CASSYDRVSGNTIYF,TGTGCCAGCTCATACGACAGGGTTTCGGGAAACACCATATATTTT,once,TRBD1,TRBJ1-3,TRBV18
CASSLGGPGELFF,TGTGCCAGCAGCTTGGGGGGGCCCGGGGAGCTGTTTTTT,.,.,TRBJ2-2,TRBV5-6
CASAGLAGGSEQFF,TGTGCCAGCGCCGGACTAGCGGGAGGAAGTGAGCAGTTCTTC,.,TRBD2,TRBJ2-1,TRBV27
CASSPGGGLEQYF,TGTGCCAGCAGCCCTGGGGGAGGGCTCGAGCAGTACTTC,.,TRBD2,TRBJ2-7,TRBV7-3
CASTLDRGSSDTQYF,TGTGCCAGCACCCTAGACAGGGGGTCGTCAGATACGCAGTATTTT,.,TRBD1,TRBJ2-3,TRBV6-5
CASRLGLGGIGYHEQFF,TGTGCCAGCAGATTGGGACTAGGAGGGATTGGTTACCATGAGCAGTTCTTC,.,TRBD2,TRBJ2-1,TRBV28
CASSSLAGYSGANVLTF,TGTGCCAGCAGTTCCTTAGCGGGGTACTCTGGGGCCAACGTCCTGACTTTC,.,TRBD2,TRBJ2-6,TRBV27